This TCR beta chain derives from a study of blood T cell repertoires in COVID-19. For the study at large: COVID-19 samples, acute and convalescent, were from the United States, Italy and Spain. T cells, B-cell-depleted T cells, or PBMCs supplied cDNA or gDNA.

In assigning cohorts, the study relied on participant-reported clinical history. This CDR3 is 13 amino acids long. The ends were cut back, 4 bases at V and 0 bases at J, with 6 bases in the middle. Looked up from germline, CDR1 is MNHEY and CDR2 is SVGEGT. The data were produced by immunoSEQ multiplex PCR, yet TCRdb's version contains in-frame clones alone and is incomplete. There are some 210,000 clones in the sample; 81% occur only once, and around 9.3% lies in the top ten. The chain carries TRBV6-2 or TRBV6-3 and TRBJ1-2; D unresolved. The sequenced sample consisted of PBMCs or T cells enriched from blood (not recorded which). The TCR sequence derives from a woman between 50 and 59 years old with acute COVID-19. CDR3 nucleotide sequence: TGTGCCAGCAGTTGGCAGTCTAACTATGGCTACACCTTC. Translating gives CASSWQSNYGYTF.